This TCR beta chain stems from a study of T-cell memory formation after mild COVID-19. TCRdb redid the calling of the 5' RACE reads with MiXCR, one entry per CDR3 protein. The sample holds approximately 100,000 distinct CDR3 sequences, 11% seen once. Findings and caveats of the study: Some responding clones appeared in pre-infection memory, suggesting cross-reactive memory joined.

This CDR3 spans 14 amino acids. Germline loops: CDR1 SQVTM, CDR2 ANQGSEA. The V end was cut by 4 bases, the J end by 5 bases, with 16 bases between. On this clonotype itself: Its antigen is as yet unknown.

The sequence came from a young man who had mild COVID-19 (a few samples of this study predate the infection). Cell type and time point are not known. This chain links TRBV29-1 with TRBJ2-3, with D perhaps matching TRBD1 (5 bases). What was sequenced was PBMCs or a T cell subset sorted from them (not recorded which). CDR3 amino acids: CSVVPPGQGDTQYF. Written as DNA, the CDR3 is TGCAGCGTTGTTCCGCCAGGGCAGGGAGATACGCAGTATTTT.